This T cell receptor beta chain was sequenced in a study of blood T cells in healthy people across ages. CDR3 length equals 14 residues. Germline V lookup: CDR1 MNHEY, CDR2 SVGEGT. The V gene lost 7 bases and the J gene lost 1 base, with 14 bases spanning the gap. Isolating PBMCs gave at least 6 million of these cells per sample. A J-beta primer mix and a sample-barcoded 5' primer were used in a second PCR of about 7 to 12 cycles. TCRdb re-called the 5' RACE reads through MiXCR, storing one row per CDR3 protein. The sample includes roughly 1,700,000 distinct CDR3 sequences, roughly 27% of them seen just once.

Sequenced: blood. The source of this sequence is a woman in her twenties or thirties in good health. The gene calls are TRBV6-2 or TRBV6-3 and TRBJ2-7; D may correspond to TRBD1 or TRBD2 (5 bases each). The CDR3 bases are TGTGCCAGCACGGGGCAACGAAGGTCCTACGAGCAGTACTTC. Its protein is CASTGQRRSYEQYF.